This T cell receptor beta chain is drawn from a study of shared clonotypes between healthy human individuals. For this clone: The target antigen is unknown.

Study observations and caveats: Sorted-subset sequencing, rarefaction showed, was incomplete despite large depth.

Naive CD8 cells lacked CD45RO and underwent positive selection for CCR7, leaving out terminally differentiated effector memory CD45RA+ cells. Donation came from healthy HIV-negative adults that had no recent acute infections or vaccinations. Genomic DNA of every subset was divided equally among multiple immunoSEQ plates. Libraries were prepared by immunoSEQ multiplex PCR; TCRdb keeps only in-frame clonotypes and omits some of them. The sample has some 2,100,000 clones; roughly 91% are singletons. V dropped 4 bases and J dropped 1 base, with 4 bases sitting between them. CDR1 and CDR2 from the germline V gene are MNHNS and SASEGT. This CDR3 spans 12 amino acids.

The source of this sequence is a man aged 18 to 30 in good health. Some clones in this sample may be carry-over from other donors' samples. V gene TRBV6-1 combines with J gene TRBJ1-2; the D is unclear. Material: naive CD8+ T cells from PBMCs. The CDR3 DNA follows: TGTGCCAGCAGTGCGAATAACTATGGCTACACCTTC. Translating it yields CASSANNYGYTF.